Below are 9 T cell receptor beta chains sequenced from a single sample in a study of human T cells and chemical hapten exposure. TCRdb reprocessed the RACE reads via MiXCR and lists one record per CDR3 protein. The sample includes 300,000 to 400,000 distinct CDR3 sequences, 6% to 8.5% seen only once; the top ten take 8.4%. The sample's time point: patch test 1, 2 weeks after DPC sensitization. The treatment was: therapeutic diphenylcyclopropenone sensitization with weekly scalp DPC. Sequences were derived from whole blood, sampled in connection with sensitization to the hapten diphenylcyclopropenone (DPC). Every receptor here comes from a woman in her late teens or twenties with alopecia areata. Some clones in this sample may be carry-over from other donors' samples.

The chain recombines TRBV7-2 with TRBJ2-3; TRBD2 is a possible D gene (6 bases). The ends were cut back, 5 bases at V and 9 bases at J, with 18 bases in the middle. The CDR3 covers 14 residues. Germline CDR1 reads SGHTA; CDR2 reads FQGNSA. The CDR3 DNA is TGTGCCAGCAGCCCCTGGAGACTAGATGGGACGCAGTATTTT. The encoded protein is CASSPWRLDGTQYF.

This clonotype has just a few counts. An end of the junction does not agree with germline; a read error may underlie this. This rearrangement joins TRBV5-1 to TRBJ1-5; D perhaps matches TRBD1 (6 bases). The CDR3 sequence is 18 residues long. Germline V gene sequence: CDR1 SGHRS, CDR2 YFSETQ. Here the CDR3 reads CASSPPRDMVGDVPFWGF. The CDR3 coding sequence is TGCGCCAGCAGCCCCCCTAGGGACATGGTAGGGGATGTCCCCTTTTGGGGTTTT.

This clonotype showed up just a few times. The chain links TRBV12-3 or TRBV12-4 to TRBJ2-5, with TRBD2 matching 12 bases. Losses at the gene ends were 5 bases for V and 2 bases for J; bases not matched to a gene: 6. The CDR3 extends over 16 amino acids. The CDR3 nucleotides read TGTGCCAGCAGTCCCCGACTAGCGGGGGTACAAGAGACCCAGTACTTC. It specifies CASSPRLAGVQETQYF.

This clonotype appeared a few times. The chain carries TRBV11-3 and TRBJ2-1; D tentatively fits TRBD1 or TRBD2 (5 bases each). From germline, CDR1 is SGHNT and CDR2 YENEEA. With 5 bases removed from V and 6 bases from J, the gap between germline ends came to 11 bases. CDR3 length: 13 residues. CDR3 region: CASSPRDGNEQFF. Written as DNA, the CDR3 is TGTGCCAGCAGCCCAAGGGACGGCAATGAGCAGTTCTTC.

This clonotype was recorded only once. The chain is built from TRBV15 and TRBJ1-5; maybe TRBD1 (5 bases). The CDR3 length is 15 residues. Germline V gene data show CDR1 as LNHNV and CDR2 as YYDKDF (reference sequence). The germline V and J ends were trimmed by 0 bases and 8 bases, with 14 bases remaining between them. The CDR3 sequence: CATSRDRGQGEPQHF. The CDR3, as DNA: TGTGCCACCAGCAGAGATCGCGGGCAGGGCGAGCCCCAGCATTTT.

This clonotype was detected ten times or more. At one end, the junction sequence differs from germline, possibly due to a read error. The rearrangement uses TRBV11-3 and TRBJ2-5, with 7 positions matching TRBD1. The CDR3 has 12 amino acids. CDR1 and CDR2 from the germline V gene are SGHNT and YENEEA. CDR3: CASSGREGALNF. Here the CDR3 DNA reads TGTGCCAGCAGCGGAAGAGAGGGGGCCCTGAACTTC.

The chain joins TRBV4-3 to TRBJ1-1; D gene uncertain. Germline values: CDR1 LGHNA, CDR2 YSLEER. The CDR3 is 15 amino acids. The V gene lost 0 bases and the J gene lost 4 bases, with 12 bases spanning the gap. CDR3 in DNA: TGCGCCAGCAGCCAAGATCCGGGCGGAGCCACTGAAGCTTTCTTT. Translated: CASSQDPGGATEAFF.

The V call is TRBV12-5, the J call TRBJ2-5; no clear D. V was cut by 4 bases and J by 2 bases, with 14 bases left in between. Germline V gene data show CDR1 as LGHNT and CDR2 as FRNRAP. The length of the CDR3 is 15 residues. This CDR3 reads CASGSQRPRQETQYF. DNA for the CDR3: TGTGCTAGTGGTTCCCAACGGCCACGACAAGAGACCCAGTACTTC.

The chain carries TRBV5-4 and TRBJ1-4; tentative D call: TRBD1 (5 bases). Per germline, CDR1 SGHNT and CDR2 YYREEE (reference sequence). The CDR3 covers 14 residues. The V end was cut by 4 bases, the J end by 3 bases, with 10 bases between. The CDR3 coding sequence is TGTGCCAGCAGCAAGGAGGGGCCTAATGAAAAACTGTTTTTT. This encodes CASSKEGPNEKLFF.